The 13 T cell receptor beta chains below come from one sample, sequenced in a study of blood T cell repertoires in COVID-19 (dated by TCRdb to the early 2020s). Library preparation employed the immunoSEQ multiplex PCR assay. TCRdb stores this immuneACCESS table with in-frame sequences only. Part of the clones is absent; in the studies checked, under half of the shortfall reflects unresolved V genes, and no reason is known for the rest. This sample lists 55,000 to 90,000 clones; 81% were detected once. The ten largest clones capture approximately 0.8% of the sample. Material: peripheral blood. The source of these receptors is a woman in her 70s with acute or convalescent COVID-19.

The chain recombines TRBV27 with TRBJ1-2; the match to TRBD1 covers 7 bases. There are 14 residues in the CDR3. CDR1 is MNHEY and CDR2 is SMNVEV in the germline V gene (reference sequence). Trimming took 5 bases from V and 6 from J; bases not matched to a gene: 9. The CDR3 protein is CASSPLTGTNGYTF. CDR3 sequence (DNA): TGTGCCAGCAGTCCCCTGACAGGGACGAATGGCTACACCTTC.

The DNA of the CDR3 is TGTGCCAGCGGCAGGGACAGGGCCTACAATGAGCAGTTCTTC. It is translated as CASGRDRAYNEQFF. This chain connects TRBV11-2 to TRBJ2-1; 9 positions match TRBD1. The germline gives CDR1 SGHAT, CDR2 FQNNGV. Trimming at V came to 8 bases and at J to 2 bases, leaving 4 bases not matched to a gene. The CDR3 sequence is 14 residues long. Together with reference TRBV11-2 and TRBJ2-1, the CDR3 gives the full variable domain: EAGVAQSPRYKIIEKRQSVAFWCNPISGHATLYWYQQILGQGPKLLIQFQNNGVVDDSQLPKDRFSAERLKGVDSTLKIQPAKLEDSAVYLCASGRDRAYNEQFFGPGTRLTVL.

The chain couples TRBV19 to TRBJ2-5; D is perhaps TRBD1 (7 bases). CDR1 LNHDA and CDR2 SQIVND come from the germline V gene (reference sequence). The CDR3 length is 14 residues. Between the trimmed V and J ends, which lost 7 bases and 2 bases, there was a span of 14 bases. CDR3 DNA: TGTGCCAGTAATACACAGGGGACTCAAGAGACCCAGTACTTC. Amino acid sequence: CASNTQGTQETQYF.

The chain has TRBV12-3 or TRBV12-4 and TRBJ1-2; D not certain. The CDR3 is 13 residues long. With 0 bases removed from V and 7 bases from J, the gap between germline ends came to 9 bases. CDR3 sequence (DNA): TGTGCCAGCAGTTTAGCAGCGGTCGGTGGCTACACCTTC. Protein product: CASSLAAVGGYTF.

This clone ranks as medium-sized. The chain carries TRBV5-1 and TRBJ2-2, with TRBD1 as a possible D gene (5 bases). V was pared by 1 base and J by 1 base, with 11 bases between. This CDR3 has 16 amino acids. Germline V gene sequence: CDR1 SGHRS, CDR2 YFSETQ. The CDR3 DNA reads TGCGCCAGCAGCTTGACGTCGACAGAGAACACCGGGGAGCTGTTTTTT. It specifies CASSLTSTENTGELFF.

This chain links TRBV7-2 with TRBJ2-1; the D gene is possibly TRBD2 (5 bases). The CDR3 length is 13 residues. V lost 1 base and J 8 bases, leaving 9 bases between the germline ends. Germline lookup yields CDR1 SGHTA and CDR2 FQGNSA. CDR3 in DNA: TGTGCCAGCAGCTTAGTAGCGACGGATGAGCAGTTCTTC. This encodes CASSLVATDEQFF.

The chain employs TRBV9 and TRBJ2-3; 13 nucleotides align to TRBD2. The length of the CDR3 is 19 residues. Trimming took 1 base from V and 3 from J; bases not matched to a gene: 11. Germline-derived CDR1 and CDR2 are SGDLS and YYNGEE. The CDR3 loop reads CASSVSSGTSGARTDTQYF. CDR3 nucleotide sequence: TGTGCCAGCAGCGTATCCTCTGGGACTAGCGGGGCCAGAACAGATACGCAGTATTTT.

This clone turned up a few times. V gene TRBV9 combines with J gene TRBJ1-1; D is possibly TRBD1 (5 bases). The CDR3 is 16 amino acids. The germline gives CDR1 SGDLS, CDR2 YYNGEE. Deletions cut 0 bases from V and 4 bases from J, with 16 bases between. The CDR3 nucleotides are TGTGCCAGCAGCGTAGATGCCGGGGGAGCCAGCACTGAAGCTTTCTTT. Residues: CASSVDAGGASTEAFF. The full variable domain, rest sourced from reference TRBV9 and TRBJ1-1, is DSGVTQTPKHLITATGQRVTLRCSPRSGDLSVYWYQQSLDQGLQFLIQYYNGEERAKGNILERFSAQQFPDLHSELNLSSLELGDSALYFCASSVDAGGASTEAFFGQGTRLTVV.

V and J are TRBV4-1 and TRBJ1-1; 7 bases map to TRBD1. This CDR3 comprises 16 residues. Per the germline V gene, CDR1 is MGHRA and CDR2 is YSYEKL. The trim removed 3 bases at V and 0 bases at J, leaving 7 bases unmatched. The DNA of the CDR3 is TGCGCCAGCAGCCACCAGAACAGGGGCCTGAACACTGAAGCTTTCTTT. It encodes CASSHQNRGLNTEAFF.

This chain joins TRBV15 and TRBJ2-3; D not resolved. The CDR3 consists of 13 residues. V shed 2 bases and J shed 1 base, with 4 bases lying between them. Germline CDR1 is LNHNV and CDR2 is YYDKDF (reference sequence). For the CDR3, the DNA is TGTGCCACCAGCAGACGAGGCACAGATACGCAGTATTTT. This sequence encodes CATSRRGTDTQYF.

Comments on this clone: Because the CDR3's place on the DNA is in doubt, the DNA is left out and the CDR3 is given as listed by TCRdb. The chain couples TRBV25-1 to TRBJ1-1; the table's D gene call, TRBD1, was not cross checked with the DNA. Termini included, the CDR3 measures 18 amino acids. Germline V gene sequence: CDR1 MGHDK, CDR2 SYGVNS. The CDR3 sequence: CARPYTCAPGQGRTEAFF.

J is TRBJ2-7 and V is TRBV7-2; 9 nucleotides agree with TRBD1. Germline lookup yields CDR1 SGHTA and CDR2 FQGNSA. Germline trimming cut 5 bases from V and 0 bases from J; bases unmatched to any gene: 5. The CDR3 runs 15 residues. CDR3 DNA: TGTGCCAGCAGCGGGGGGACAGGGAGCTCCTACGAGCAGTACTTC. Residues: CASSGGTGSSYEQYF.

In its sample, this clone was seen once. The CDR3 spells CASSDIRLDEQYF. The CDR3 nucleotides are TGTGCCAGCAGTGACATCCGACTTGACGAGCAGTACTTC. The chain carries TRBV6-1 and TRBJ2-7; D unclear. The CDR3 is made up of 13 amino acids. Trimming pared 3 bases from V and 5 bases from J, leaving 11 bases between. Germline loops: CDR1 MNHNS, CDR2 SASEGT.